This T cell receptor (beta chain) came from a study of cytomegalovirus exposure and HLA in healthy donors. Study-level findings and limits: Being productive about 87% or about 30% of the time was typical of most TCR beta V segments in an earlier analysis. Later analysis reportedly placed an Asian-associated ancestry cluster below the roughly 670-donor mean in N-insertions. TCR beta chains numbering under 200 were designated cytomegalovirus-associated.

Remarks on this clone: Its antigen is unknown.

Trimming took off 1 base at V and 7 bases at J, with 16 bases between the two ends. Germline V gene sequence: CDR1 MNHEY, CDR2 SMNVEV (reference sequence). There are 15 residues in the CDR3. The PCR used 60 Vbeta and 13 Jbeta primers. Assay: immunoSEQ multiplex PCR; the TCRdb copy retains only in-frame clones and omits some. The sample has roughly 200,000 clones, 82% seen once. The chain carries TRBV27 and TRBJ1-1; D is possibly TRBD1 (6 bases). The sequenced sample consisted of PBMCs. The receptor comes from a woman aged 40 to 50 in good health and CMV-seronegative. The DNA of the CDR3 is TGTGCCAGCAGTTTATTACAGGGCGGTCGGGTTGAAGCTTTCTTT. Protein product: CASSLLQGGRVEAFF.